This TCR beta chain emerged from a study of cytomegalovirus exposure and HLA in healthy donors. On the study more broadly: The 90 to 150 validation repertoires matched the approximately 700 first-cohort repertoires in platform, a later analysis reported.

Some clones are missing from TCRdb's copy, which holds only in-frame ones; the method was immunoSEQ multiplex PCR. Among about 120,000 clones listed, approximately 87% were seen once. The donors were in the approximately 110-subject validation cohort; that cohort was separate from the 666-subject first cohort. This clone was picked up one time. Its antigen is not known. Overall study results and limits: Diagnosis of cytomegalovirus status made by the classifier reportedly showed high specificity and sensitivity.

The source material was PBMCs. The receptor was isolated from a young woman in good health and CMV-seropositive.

CDR3 coding DNA: TGTGCCAGCAGCGTAGGGAATGCGGTGGGAGGCGCGGGCACCGGGGAGCTGTTTTTT. Amino acids: CASSVGNAVGGAGTGELFF. The chain uses TRBV9 and TRBJ2-2; D perhaps matches TRBD2 (6 bases). Trimming stripped 0 bases from V and 4 bases from J, with 22 bases between. Germline values: CDR1 SGDLS, CDR2 YYNGEE. The CDR3 sequence is 19 residues long. Full variable domain (outside the CDR3, taken from reference TRBV9 and TRBJ2-2): DSGVTQTPKHLITATGQRVTLRCSPRSGDLSVYWYQQSLDQGLQFLIQYYNGEERAKGNILERFSAQQFPDLHSELNLSSLELGDSALYFCASSVGNAVGGAGTGELFFGEGSRLTVL.